Each of the 12 T cell receptor beta chains below was sequenced from the same sample in a study of T cell repertoires and HLA-DP antigens. Assay: immunoSEQ multiplex PCR; the TCRdb copy retains only in-frame clones and omits some. The sample yields about 89,000 clones, 86% seen once. No cognate antigen is known for these TCRs. Source material: CD4+ T cells from PBMCs. The origin of the receptors is a man aged 45 to 65 in good health and CMV-seronegative.

The V gene is TRBV19, the J gene TRBJ1-5; no clear D. Per the germline V gene, CDR1 is LNHDA and CDR2 is SQIVND (reference sequence). V lost 4 bases to trimming and J lost 4 bases, with 11 bases between them. This CDR3 spans 14 amino acids. This CDR3 reads CASSTKGPNQPQHF. In DNA form, the CDR3 reads TGTGCCAGTAGTACTAAGGGCCCAAATCAGCCCCAGCATTTT. The full variable domain, with the rest looked up from reference TRBV19 and TRBJ1-5, is DGGITQSPKYLFRKEGQNVTLSCEQNLNHDAMYWYRQDPGQGLRLIYYSQIVNDFQKGDIAEGYSVSREKKESFPLTVTSAQKNPTAFYLCASSTKGPNQPQHFGDGTRLSIL.

The rearrangement joins TRBV11-2 to TRBJ2-5; D is perhaps TRBD2 (5 bases). V was pared by 8 bases and J by 5 bases, with 9 bases between. The V gene's germline CDR1 is SGHAT and CDR2 FQNNGV. The CDR3 is 11 residues long. CDR3 coding DNA: TGTGCCAGCGGGGAGTATGAGACCCAGTACTTC. Protein sequence: CASGEYETQYF.

The V call is TRBV18, the J call TRBJ2-5; the D gene is possibly TRBD1 (5 bases). The CDR3 is made up of 14 amino acids. Trimming left V 1 base short and J 2 bases short, with 8 bases between. Germline V CDR1 and CDR2: KGHSH, LQKENI. CDR3 amino acids: CASSPQAGQETQYF. CDR3 DNA: TGTGCCAGCTCACCACAGGCAGGGCAAGAGACCCAGTACTTC. The full variable domain, completed using reference TRBV18 and TRBJ2-5, is NAGVMQNPRHLVRRRGQEARLRCSPMKGHSHVYWYRQLPEEGLKFMVYLQKENIIDESGMPKERFSAEFPKEGPSILRIQQVVRGDSAAYFCASSPQAGQETQYFGPGTRLLVL.

This clone was seen just once. This rearrangement joins TRBV7-6 to TRBJ2-1; possible D gene TRBD1, 5 bases. This CDR3 comprises 15 residues. Germline values: CDR1 SGHVS, CDR2 FNYEAQ. V dropped 3 bases and J dropped 3 bases, with 12 bases sitting between them. The chain's CDR3 is CASSFNRQNYNEQFF. The CDR3 region has the DNA TGTGCCAGCAGCTTTAACAGACAGAACTACAATGAGCAGTTCTTC.

A single count supports this clone. This chain connects TRBV4-1 to TRBJ1-2, with 8 bases lining up with TRBD1. This CDR3 spans 15 amino acids. V gave up 4 bases and J gave up 0 bases; unmatched junction bases: 4. In germline, CDR1 is MGHRA, CDR2 YSYEKL. CDR3 in amino acids: CASSRQDRANYGYTF. The CDR3 nucleotides are TGCGCCAGCAGCCGACAGGACAGGGCTAACTATGGCTACACCTTC.

This clone is labeled as medium-sized. The chain combines TRBV30 with TRBJ1-2; D is unclear. Trimming took 0 bases from V and 1 from J, leaving 9 bases between them. Germline loops: CDR1 GTSNPN, CDR2 SVGIG (reference sequence). This CDR3 has 14 amino acids. Written as DNA, the CDR3 is TGTGCCTGGAGTGTACATGGGAGTAACTATGGCTACACCTTC. It is translated as CAWSVHGSNYGYTF.

The chain uses TRBV7-3 and TRBJ2-7, with unresolved D. The CDR3 runs to 11 residues. The V end was cut by 1 base, the J end by 10 bases, with 8 bases between. Germline CDR1 and CDR2: SGHTA and FQGTGA. The chain's CDR3 is CASSLIYAQYF. CDR3 nucleotides: TGTGCCAGCAGCTTAATCTACGCCCAGTACTTC.

The rearrangement links TRBV6-4 to TRBJ1-3; D is ambiguous. This CDR3 is built from 14 residues. Germline loops: CDR1 MRHNA, CDR2 SNTAGT. Trimming removed 5 bases from V and 0 bases from J, with 8 bases in between. Here the CDR3 reads CASSPTTSGNTIYF. DNA for the CDR3: TGTGCCAGCAGTCCAACAACCTCTGGAAACACCATATATTTT.

The sample holds one count of this clone. The chain uses TRBV19 and TRBJ2-1, with TRBD1 matching 9 bases. Germline V gene lookup returns CDR1 LNHDA and CDR2 SQIVND (reference sequence). Trimming took 5 bases from V and 2 from J; bases not matched to a gene: 10. The CDR3 has 17 amino acids. In DNA form, the CDR3 reads TGTGCCAGTAGTCCCCCCGTGGGACAGGGCACCTACAATGAGCAGTTCTTC. Its translation: CASSPPVGQGTYNEQFF. Complete variable domain (other parts from reference TRBV19 and TRBJ2-1): DGGITQSPKYLFRKEGQNVTLSCEQNLNHDAMYWYRQDPGQGLRLIYYSQIVNDFQKGDIAEGYSVSREKKESFPLTVTSAQKNPTAFYLCASSPPVGQGTYNEQFFGPGTRLTVL.

This chain uses TRBV9 with TRBJ1-5; possible D gene TRBD1, 5 bases. CDR1 is SGDLS and CDR2 is YYNGEE in the germline V gene. The CDR3 runs 17 residues. V was pared by 5 bases and J by 6 bases, with 24 bases between. The CDR3: CASSIRGASKRGQPQHF. The CDR3 DNA reads TGTGCCAGCAGTATTCGAGGGGCCTCCAAACGAGGTCAGCCCCAGCATTTT.

This sequence joins TRBV27 and TRBJ2-5; D remains ambiguous. Germline CDR1 MNHEY, CDR2 SMNVEV (reference sequence). The CDR3 loop spans 12 amino acids. V was shortened by 6 bases and J by 7 bases, with 12 bases between the two germline ends. The CDR3 sequence is CASSHDHGTQYF. As DNA, the CDR3 is TGTGCCAGCAGCCACGATCACGGGACCCAGTACTTC.

This clone was observed a few times. This chain joins TRBV6-5 and TRBJ2-7; a weak D match, TRBD1 (6 bases). With 6 bases removed from V and 5 bases from J, the gap between germline ends came to 20 bases. Per germline, CDR1 MNHEY and CDR2 SVGAGI. The CDR3 length is 15 residues. This CDR3 reads CASSPAGTRGDEQYF. CDR3 DNA sequence: TGTGCCAGCAGCCCGGCCGGGACAAGGGGCGACGAGCAGTACTTC.